Below are 3 T cell receptor beta chains sequenced from a single sample in a study of T cells after yellow fever vaccination. TCRdb ran MiXCR on the 5' RACE reads and lists one entry per CDR3 protein. The repertoire has 510,000 or so distinct CDR3 sequences, 15% to 20% of them found once; the top ten carry around 15%. Specimen: PBMCs, collected 15 days after the yellow fever booster vaccination. These receptors all stem from a man aged 25 to 40 who received the YFV17D yellow fever vaccine.

This clonotype turned up a few times. The rearrangement joins TRBV7-2 to TRBJ2-1; D unclear. The CDR3 runs to 13 residues. Trimming removed 5 bases from V and 6 bases from J, with 11 bases in between. The V gene's germline CDR1 is SGHTA and CDR2 FQGNSA. This CDR3 is CASSVLGINEQFF. CDR3 sequence (DNA): TGTGCCAGCAGCGTCCTAGGGATCAATGAGCAGTTCTTC.

This clonotype has only a few counts. The V call is TRBV19, the J call TRBJ1-1, with TRBD1 identical over 8 bases. This CDR3 comprises 13 residues. Germline V gene lookup returns CDR1 LNHDA and CDR2 SQIVND (reference sequence). The trim removed 8 bases at V and 5 bases at J, leaving 7 bases unmatched. CDR3 DNA sequence: TGTGCCAGTTGGACAGGGCGGAGTACTGAAGCTTTCTTT. It codes for CASWTGRSTEAFF. Filled out from reference TRBV19 and TRBJ1-1, the complete variable domain reads DGGITQSPKYLFRKEGQNVTLSCEQNLNHDAMYWYRQDPGQGLRLIYYSQIVNDFQKGDIAEGYSVSREKKESFPLTVTSAQKNPTAFYLCASWTGRSTEAFFGQGTRLTVV.

This clonotype was picked up many times. The chain has TRBV20-1 and TRBJ2-1; D might be TRBD2 (5 bases). V was pared by 2 bases and J by 6 bases, with 20 bases between. Germline CDR1 and CDR2: DFQATT and SNEGSKA (reference sequence). The CDR3 contains 16 residues. CDR3 DNA: TGCAGTGCTAGAAACCGCGCCGGGCTAGCCTCCAATGAGCAGTTCTTC. This codes for CSARNRAGLASNEQFF.